The table lists the clone carrying this T cell receptor beta chain with a count of one. The data derive from a study of blood T cell repertoires in COVID-19. With V trimmed by 5 bases and J by 5 bases, 6 bases remained unmatched. There are 16 residues in the CDR3. The germline V gene encodes CDR1 MNHEY and CDR2 SVGEGT. Using immunoSEQ multiplex PCR, the repertoire was profiled, and TCRdb retains in-frame clones only, with some absent. The table shows around 160,000 clones, with about 92% occurring only once. The rearrangement links TRBV6-2 or TRBV6-3 to TRBJ2-2; 12 nucleotides agree with TRBD2. Sequenced material: peripheral blood. This TCR derives from a woman in her fifties or sixties with COVID-19, enrolled during active disease. This chain's CDR3 is CASSSGLAGPTGELFF. CDR3 coding DNA: TGTGCCAGCAGTAGCGGACTAGCGGGACCTACCGGGGAGCTGTTTTTT.